These 23 T cell receptor beta chains originate from one sample sequenced in a study of CD8 T cells in Susac syndrome. With random hexamers, about 0.45 to 1 ug RNA was reverse transcribed. TCRdb re-analysed the immunoSEQ multiplex PCR reads in MiXCR, keeping a single row per CDR3 protein. The sample has some 160,000 distinct CDR3 sequences, approximately 96% seen once. Sequencing was carried out using CD8+ T cells from PBMCs. The receptors were sampled from a human donor with multiple sclerosis.

The chain recombines TRBV28 with TRBJ2-1; TRBD1 is a possible D gene (5 bases). CDR3 length equals 13 residues. The V end was cut by 2 bases, the J end by 7 bases, with 9 bases between. Germline V gives CDR1 MDHEN, CDR2 SYDVKM. The CDR3 region is CASSLRGPNEQFF. The CDR3 coding sequence is TGTGCCAGCAGTTTAAGGGGTCCAAATGAGCAGTTCTTC. Drawing the rest from reference TRBV28 and TRBJ2-1, the complete variable domain is DVKVTQSSRYLVKRTGEKVFLECVQDMDHENMFWYRQDPGLGLRLIYFSYDVKMKEKGDIPEGYSVSREKKERFSLILESASTNQTSMYLCASSLRGPNEQFFGPGTRLTVL.

This rearrangement joins TRBV6-5 to TRBJ2-3; 7 positions agree with TRBD2. The CDR3 sequence is 15 residues long. V lost 2 bases and J lost 2; bases outside the gene matches: 4. The germline V gene has CDR1 MNHEY and CDR2 SVGAGI. CDR3 bases: TGTGCCAGCAGTTACCGGCTAGCGGACACAGATACGCAGTATTTT. It yields the protein CASSYRLADTDTQYF.

V usage is TRBV28 and J usage is TRBJ1-5; 7 bases map to TRBD1. Germline CDR1 is MDHEN and CDR2 is SYDVKM. There are 15 residues in the CDR3. Unmatched junction bases numbered 4, after V lost 3 bases and J lost 2 bases. CDR3 nucleotide sequence: TGTGCCAGCAGTTTGACAGGGATTGGCAATCAGCCCCAGCATTTT. Its protein is CASSLTGIGNQPQHF.

V is TRBV11-1 and J is TRBJ1-1; 7 nucleotides align to TRBD1. The junction had 5 bases not matched to a gene; V was cut back by 3 bases and J by 7 bases. The V gene's germline CDR1 is SGHAT and CDR2 FQDESV (reference sequence). The CDR3 has 13 amino acids. In nucleotides, the CDR3 is TGTGCCAGCAGCTTCGGGACAGTGATTGAAGCTTTCTTT. Protein sequence: CASSFGTVIEAFF. Full variable domain (rest looked up from reference TRBV11-1 and TRBJ1-1): EAEVAQSPRYKITEKSQAVAFWCDPISGHATLYWYRQILGQGPELLVQFQDESVVDDSQLPKDRFSAERLKGVDSTLKIQPAELGDSAMYLCASSFGTVIEAFFGQGTRLTVV.

The gene calls are TRBV14 and TRBJ2-1; 7 nucleotides agree with TRBD1. The CDR3 has 16 residues. The germline CDR1 and CDR2 sequences are SGHDN and FVKESK. Unmatched junction bases numbered 12, after V lost 5 bases and J lost 5 bases. CDR3 residues: CASSSADRVLDNEQFF. Here the CDR3 DNA reads TGTGCCAGCAGCTCGGCCGACAGGGTTCTGGACAATGAGCAGTTCTTC. The full variable domain, with the rest looked up from reference TRBV14 and TRBJ2-1, is EAGVTQFPSHSVIEKGQTVTLRCDPISGHDNLYWYRRVMGKEIKFLLHFVKESKQDESGMPNNRFLAERTGGTYSTLKVQPAELEDSGVYFCASSSADRVLDNEQFFGPGTRLTVL.

V gene TRBV12-5 combines with J gene TRBJ2-7, with 8 bases aligning to TRBD2. CDR3 length equals 14 residues. V lost 7 bases to trimming and J lost 3 bases; unmatched junction nucleotides: 8. Looked up from germline, CDR1 is LGHNT and CDR2 is FRNRAP. This CDR3 reads CASAPGGWDYEQYF. CDR3 sequence (DNA): TGTGCTAGTGCCCCGGGGGGGTGGGACTACGAGCAGTACTTC.

The CDR3 nucleotides are TGTGCCAGCACCCCCTCGGGGTATGAGCAGTTCTTC. Translated: CASTPSGYEQFF. This chain links TRBV7-9 with TRBJ2-1; tentatively, D is TRBD2 (5 bases). V was cut by 7 bases and J by 8 bases, with 12 bases left in between. The germline V gene has CDR1 SEHNR and CDR2 FQNEAQ (reference sequence). CDR3 length: 12 residues.

The chain combines TRBV3-1 with TRBJ2-7; 10 bases line up with TRBD2. CDR1 and CDR2 from the germline V gene are LGHDT and YNNKEL (reference sequence). This CDR3 is built from 16 residues. V was pared by 1 base and J by 3 bases, with 6 bases of the junction left unmatched. The CDR3 is CASSQVSTSGVYEQYF. The CDR3 nucleotides read TGTGCCAGCAGCCAAGTGTCTACTAGCGGGGTCTACGAGCAGTACTTC.

This clonotype came up once. The rearrangement joins TRBV6-6 to TRBJ1-2; D is ambiguous. This CDR3 has 14 amino acids. CDR1 is MNHNY, CDR2 SVGAGI, per germline (reference sequence). Trimming took 2 bases from V and 2 from J, leaving 9 bases between them. CDR3 coding DNA: TGTGCCAGCAGTTACGGGGTGGGGAACTATGGCTACACCTTC. It specifies CASSYGVGNYGYTF.

The V and J genes are TRBV5-1 and TRBJ2-2; D remains ambiguous. CDR3 length: 15 amino acids. Germline V lookup: CDR1 SGHRS, CDR2 YFSETQ. V was clipped by 4 bases and J by 9 bases, with 19 bases between them. CDR3 in DNA: TGCGCCAGCAGCCGCATGGCCTTCCGTACCAGGGAGCTGTTTTTT. Its translation is CASSRMAFRTRELFF.

This clonotype appeared a few times. The gene calls are TRBV9 and TRBJ2-7, with TRBD1 identical over 7 bases. After removal of 0 bases from V and 1 base from J, the junction contained 1 base not matched to a gene. The CDR3 consists of 14 residues. Germline V gene data show CDR1 as SGDLS and CDR2 as YYNGEE. The CDR3 coding sequence is TGTGCCAGCAGCGTAGGGGGACAGTCCTACGAGCAGTACTTC. Its translation: CASSVGGQSYEQYF.

The count of this clonotype is one. The chain combines TRBV3-1 with TRBJ1-1, with D unclear. Between the trimmed V and J ends, which lost 4 bases and 1 base, there was a span of 22 bases. The germline V gene encodes CDR1 LGHDT and CDR2 YNNKEL (reference sequence). The CDR3 has 18 residues. As DNA, the CDR3 is TGTGCCAGCAGCCCAGGTCCGGCAGCCGTTCTGGGGAACACTGAAGCTTTCTTT. Translated: CASSPGPAAVLGNTEAFF.

This chain uses TRBV15 with TRBJ1-5; maybe TRBD1 (6 bases). The V gene lost 0 bases and the J gene lost 2 bases, with 8 bases spanning the gap. CDR3 length: 15 amino acids. Germline CDR1 is LNHNV and CDR2 is YYDKDF (reference sequence). This CDR3 is CATSRENRGNQPQHF. The CDR3 coding sequence is TGTGCCACCAGCAGAGAAAACAGGGGCAATCAGCCCCAGCATTTT.

The rearrangement joins TRBV13 to TRBJ2-7; D possibly corresponds to TRBD1 (6 bases). Per the germline V gene, CDR1 is PRHDT and CDR2 is FYEKMQ (reference sequence). Trimming left V 0 bases short and J 2 bases short, with 8 bases between. The CDR3 length is 14 residues. The CDR3 reads CASSLGRQAYEQYF. The CDR3 region has the DNA TGTGCCAGCAGCTTAGGACGACAGGCCTACGAGCAGTACTTC.

V and J are TRBV12-3 or TRBV12-4 and TRBJ2-1; 10 nucleotides align to TRBD2. Trimming removed 3 bases from V and 8 bases from J; junction bases left unmatched: 1. The CDR3 loop spans 13 amino acids. CDR3 bases: TGTGCCAGCAGTTTCCTAGCGGGAGATGAGCAGTTCTTC. Residues: CASSFLAGDEQFF.

The chain joins TRBV3-1 to TRBJ1-1; D unresolved. There are 16 residues in the CDR3. Germline values: CDR1 LGHDT, CDR2 YNNKEL (reference sequence). V was shortened by 4 bases and J by 0 bases, with 15 bases between the two germline ends. This CDR3 is CASSPVRTGLNTEAFF. The CDR3 bases are TGTGCCAGCAGCCCCGTACGGACGGGCCTGAACACTGAAGCTTTCTTT.

The CDR3 is CASSSNYLAKNIQYF. The CDR3 nucleotides read TGTGCCAGCAGCTCAAATTATCTAGCCAAAAACATTCAGTACTTC. The chain joins TRBV11-2 to TRBJ2-4; the D is unclear. The CDR3 extends over 15 amino acids. V was pared by 4 bases and J by 0 bases, with 10 bases between. Germline CDR1 is SGHAT and CDR2 is FQNNGV. The entire variable domain, with the rest obtained from reference TRBV11-2 and TRBJ2-4, is as follows: EAGVAQSPRYKIIEKRQSVAFWCNPISGHATLYWYQQILGQGPKLLIQFQNNGVVDDSQLPKDRFSAERLKGVDSTLKIQPAKLEDSAVYLCASSSNYLAKNIQYFGAGTRLSVL.

V and J are TRBV20-1 and TRBJ2-1; perhaps TRBD2 as D (5 bases). CDR3 length equals 15 residues. The ends were cut back, 7 bases at V and 5 bases at J, with 21 bases in the middle. CDR1 is DFQATT, CDR2 SNEGSKA, per germline (reference sequence). The CDR3 protein is CSVPPRGSPHNEQFF. The CDR3 region has the DNA TGCAGTGTTCCTCCCCGGGGTAGCCCCCACAATGAGCAGTTCTTC.

The chain couples TRBV20-1 to TRBJ1-5; no clear D. This CDR3 is built from 14 residues. V lost 0 bases and J 1 base, leaving 7 bases between the germline ends. Per germline, CDR1 DFQATT and CDR2 SNEGSKA (reference sequence). The CDR3 reads CSARELGSNQPQHF. Here the CDR3 DNA reads TGCAGTGCTAGAGAACTAGGGAGCAATCAGCCCCAGCATTTT.

V usage is TRBV29-1 and J usage is TRBJ1-2, with D maybe TRBD1 (5 bases). V was pared by 0 bases and J by 4 bases, with 18 bases between. Germline V gene sequence: CDR1 SQVTM, CDR2 ANQGSEA. The CDR3 covers 16 residues. CDR3: CSVEDSAGPRGYGYTF. Here the CDR3 DNA reads TGCAGCGTTGAAGATTCGGCGGGTCCGAGGGGCTATGGCTACACCTTC.

The rearrangement uses TRBV12-3 or TRBV12-4 and TRBJ2-1; 9 bases match TRBD2. V gave up 6 bases and J gave up 12 bases; unmatched junction bases: 3. This CDR3 has 11 residues. The CDR3 loop reads CASSPSGVQFF. The CDR3 DNA is TGTGCCAGCAGCCCTAGCGGGGTGCAGTTCTTC.

The chain combines TRBV20-1 with TRBJ1-1; D uncertain. This CDR3 spans 11 amino acids. The V end lost 5 bases, the J end lost 3 bases, and 7 bases lay between the germline ends. The V gene's germline CDR1 is DFQATT and CDR2 SNEGSKA (reference sequence). The CDR3 sequence: CSASSYTEAFF. The CDR3 nucleotides read TGCAGTGCTTCCTCATACACTGAAGCTTTCTTT.

This chain joins TRBV20-1 and TRBJ2-5; unclear D gene. CDR3 size: 8 residues. Deletions cut 6 bases from V and 7 bases from J, with 3 bases between. CDR1 and CDR2 (germline): DFQATT, SNEGSKA (reference sequence). The CDR3 loop reads CSAGTQYF. DNA for the CDR3: TGCAGTGCGGGGACCCAGTACTTC.